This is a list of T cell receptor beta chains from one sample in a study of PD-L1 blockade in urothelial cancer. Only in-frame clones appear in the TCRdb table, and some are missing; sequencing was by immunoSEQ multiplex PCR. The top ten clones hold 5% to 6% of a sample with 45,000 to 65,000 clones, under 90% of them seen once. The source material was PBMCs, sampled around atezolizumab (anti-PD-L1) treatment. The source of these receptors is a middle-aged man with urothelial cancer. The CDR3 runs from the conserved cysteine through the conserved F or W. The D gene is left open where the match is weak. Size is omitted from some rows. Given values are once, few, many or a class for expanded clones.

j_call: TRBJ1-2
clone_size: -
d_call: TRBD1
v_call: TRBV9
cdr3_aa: CASSQETGYAYGYTF
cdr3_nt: TGTGCCAGCAGCCAAGAGACAGGGTATGCGTATGGCTACACCTTC

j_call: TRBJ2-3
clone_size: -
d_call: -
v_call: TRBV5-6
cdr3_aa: CASSLGWTITPNPQYF
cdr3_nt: TGTGCCAGCAGCTTGGGGTGGACAATAACCCCTAACCCGCAGTATTTT

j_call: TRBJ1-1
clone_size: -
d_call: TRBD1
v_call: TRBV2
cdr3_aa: CASSEDRGNTEAFF
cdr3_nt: TGTGCCAGCAGCGAGGACAGGGGGAACACTGAAGCTTTCTTT

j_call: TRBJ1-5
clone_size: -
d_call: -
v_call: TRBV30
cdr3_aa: CAWKGQGGLRQPQHF
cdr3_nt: TGTGCCTGGAAGGGTCAGGGAGGATTACGGCAGCCCCAGCATTTT

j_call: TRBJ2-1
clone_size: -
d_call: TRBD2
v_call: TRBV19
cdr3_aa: CASSRTSGYNEQFF
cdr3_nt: TGTGCCAGTAGTAGGACTAGCGGGTACAATGAGCAGTTCTTC

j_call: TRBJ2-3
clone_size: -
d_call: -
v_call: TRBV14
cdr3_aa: CASSLSREIRSDTQYF
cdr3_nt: TGTGCCAGCAGTTTAAGCAGGGAAATTCGCTCAGATACGCAGTATTTT

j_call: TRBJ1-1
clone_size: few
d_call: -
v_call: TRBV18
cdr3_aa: CASSQLQGEAFF
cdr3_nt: TGTGCCAGCTCACAACTCCAGGGGGAAGCTTTCTTT

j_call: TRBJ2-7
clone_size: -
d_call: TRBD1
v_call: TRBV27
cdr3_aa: CASSSGQGRAYEQYF
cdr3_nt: TGTGCCAGCAGTTCCGGACAGGGGCGCGCCTACGAGCAGTACTTC

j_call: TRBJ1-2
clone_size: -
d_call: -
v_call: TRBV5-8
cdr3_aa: CASSFTGSVDYGYTF
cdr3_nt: TGTGCCAGCAGCTTCACAGGGAGTGTGGACTATGGCTACACCTTC

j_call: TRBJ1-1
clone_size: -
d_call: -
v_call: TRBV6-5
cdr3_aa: CASTHVFGAPVAFF
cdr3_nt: TGTGCCAGCACCCATGTCTTCGGTGCGCCGGTAGCTTTCTTT

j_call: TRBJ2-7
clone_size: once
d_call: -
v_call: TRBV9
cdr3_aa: CASSGIRGNLDEQYF
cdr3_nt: TGTGCCAGCAGTGGTATCAGGGGAAACTTAGACGAGCAGTACTTC

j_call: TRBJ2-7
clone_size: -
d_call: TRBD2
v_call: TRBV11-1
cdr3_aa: CASRRSGRLSTYEQYF
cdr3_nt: TGTGCCAGCAGGAGAAGCGGGAGGCTGAGCACCTACGAGCAGTACTTC

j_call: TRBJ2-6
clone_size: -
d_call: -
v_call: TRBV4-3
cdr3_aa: CASSQDSSSGANVLTF
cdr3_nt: TGCGCCAGCAGCCAAGACAGTTCCTCTGGGGCCAACGTCCTGACTTTC

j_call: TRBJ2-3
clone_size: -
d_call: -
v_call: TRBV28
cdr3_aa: CASSLYRGSTDTQYF
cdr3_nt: TGTGCCAGCAGTCTGTACCGGGGGAGCACAGATACGCAGTATTTT

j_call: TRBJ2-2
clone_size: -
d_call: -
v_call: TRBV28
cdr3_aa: CASSFRGALTGELFF
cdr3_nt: TGTGCCAGCAGTTTTCGGGGGGCGCTCACCGGGGAGCTGTTTTTT

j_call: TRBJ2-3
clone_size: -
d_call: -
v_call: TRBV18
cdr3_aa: CASSPLGGVTDTQYF
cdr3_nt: TGTGCCAGCTCACCATTAGGGGGTGTCACAGATACGCAGTATTTT

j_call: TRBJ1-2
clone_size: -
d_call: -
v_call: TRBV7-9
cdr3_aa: CASEGGLYGYTF
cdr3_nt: TGTGCCTCCGAGGGGGGGCTCTATGGCTACACCTTC

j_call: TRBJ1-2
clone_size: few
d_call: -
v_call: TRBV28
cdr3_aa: CASSMGPRGYTF
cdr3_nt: TGTGCCAGCAGCATGGGGCCAAGAGGCTACACCTTC

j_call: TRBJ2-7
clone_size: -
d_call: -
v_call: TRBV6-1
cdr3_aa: CASLQVYEQYF
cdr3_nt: TGTGCCAGTTTACAAGTCTACGAGCAGTACTTC

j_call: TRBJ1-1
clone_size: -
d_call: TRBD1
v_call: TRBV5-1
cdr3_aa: CASSPGTGSTEAFF
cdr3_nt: TGCGCCAGCAGCCCCGGGACAGGGTCCACTGAAGCTTTCTTT

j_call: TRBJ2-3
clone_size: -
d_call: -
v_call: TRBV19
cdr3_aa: CASSIGGADTQYF
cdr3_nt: TGTGCCAGTAGTATAGGGGGGGCAGATACGCAGTATTTT

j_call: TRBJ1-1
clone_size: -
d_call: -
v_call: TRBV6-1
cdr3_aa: CASRRAANTEAFF
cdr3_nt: TGTGCCAGCAGGAGGGCCGCGAACACTGAAGCTTTCTTT

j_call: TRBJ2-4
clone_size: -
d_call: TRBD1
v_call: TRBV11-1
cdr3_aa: CASSLVQGAKNIQYF
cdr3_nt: TGTGCCAGCAGCTTAGTACAGGGGGCCAAAAACATTCAGTACTTC

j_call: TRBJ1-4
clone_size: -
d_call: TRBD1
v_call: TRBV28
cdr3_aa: CASSRRGKGAGTNEKLFF
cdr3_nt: TGTGCCAGCAGTCGCCGGGGTAAGGGGGCAGGAACTAATGAAAAACTGTTTTTT

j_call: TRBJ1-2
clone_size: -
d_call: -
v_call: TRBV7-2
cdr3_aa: CASSRDSQVNYGYTF
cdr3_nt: TGTGCCAGCAGCCGAGACTCACAGGTCAACTATGGCTACACCTTC

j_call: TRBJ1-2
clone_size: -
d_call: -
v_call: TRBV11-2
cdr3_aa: CASSFGYNYGYTF
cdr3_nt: TGTGCCAGCAGCTTCGGTTACAACTATGGCTACACCTTC

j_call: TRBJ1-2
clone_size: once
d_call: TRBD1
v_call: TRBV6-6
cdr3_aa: CASRTGEYGYTF
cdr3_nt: TGTGCCAGCCGGACAGGGGAGTATGGCTACACCTTC

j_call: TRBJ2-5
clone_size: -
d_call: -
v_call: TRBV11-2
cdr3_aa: CASSLVGQGGTQYF
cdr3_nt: TGTGCCAGCAGCTTAGTGGGGCAGGGGGGAACCCAGTACTTC

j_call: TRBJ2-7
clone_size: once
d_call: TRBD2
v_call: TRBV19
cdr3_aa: CASRGLSSYEQYF
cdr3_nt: TGTGCCAGTAGGGGACTATCTTCCTACGAGCAGTACTTC

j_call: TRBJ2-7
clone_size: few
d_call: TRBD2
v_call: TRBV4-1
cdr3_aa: CASSQGASGSYEQYF
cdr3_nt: TGCGCCAGCAGCCAAGGTGCTAGCGGGAGTTACGAGCAGTACTTC

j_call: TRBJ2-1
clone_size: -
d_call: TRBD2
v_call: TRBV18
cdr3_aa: CASSPKGSGGALDEQFF
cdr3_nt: TGTGCCAGCTCACCAAAGGGGTCGGGGGGGGCATTGGACGAGCAGTTCTTC

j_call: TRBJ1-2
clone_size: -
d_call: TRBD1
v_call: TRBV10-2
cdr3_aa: CASSSAGQGRTF
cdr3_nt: TGCGCCAGCAGCTCCGCTGGACAGGGCCGCACCTTC

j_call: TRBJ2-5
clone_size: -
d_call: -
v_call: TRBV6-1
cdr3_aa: CASSLDRLSYF
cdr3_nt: TGTGCCAGCAGTCTTGATCGACTCTCGTACTTC

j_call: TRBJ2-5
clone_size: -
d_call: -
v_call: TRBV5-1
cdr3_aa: CASGSPPPEETQYF
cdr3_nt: TGCGCCAGCGGCTCTCCCCCCCCAGAAGAGACCCAGTACTTC

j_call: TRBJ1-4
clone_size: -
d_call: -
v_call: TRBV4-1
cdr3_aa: CASSRTGGSNEKLFF
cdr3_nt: TGCGCCAGCAGCCGGACCGGGGGGTCTAATGAAAAACTGTTTTTT

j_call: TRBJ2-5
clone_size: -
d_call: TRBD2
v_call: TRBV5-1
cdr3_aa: CASSGGLVGGETQYF
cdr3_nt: TGCGCCAGCAGCGGGGGACTAGTGGGGGGAGAGACCCAGTACTTC

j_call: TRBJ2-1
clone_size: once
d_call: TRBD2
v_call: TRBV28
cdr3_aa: CASSSLAGGGNEQFF
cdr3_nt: TGTGCCAGCAGTTCACTAGCGGGAGGAGGCAATGAGCAGTTCTTC